The 17 T cell receptor beta chains below were found in one sample sequenced in a study of blood T cell repertoires in COVID-19. Here immunoSEQ multiplex PCR was the method, and the copy in TCRdb shows in-frame clones only, minus some. Of roughly 310,000 clones listed, roughly 88% are singletons. The sequencing sample was made of peripheral blood. These receptors were taken from a woman in her 50s with active or convalescent COVID-19.

The chain joins TRBV6-2 or TRBV6-3 to TRBJ2-7, with no clear D. V was pared by 2 bases and J by 4 bases, with 9 bases between. The CDR3 spans 13 residues. The germline V gene encodes CDR1 MNHEY and CDR2 SVGEGT. The CDR3 spells CASSYGPNYEQYF. The CDR3 bases are TGTGCCAGCAGTTACGGCCCAAATTACGAGCAGTACTTC.

In its sample, this clone was seen once. The rearrangement uses TRBV6-5 and TRBJ2-7; no reliable D call. Between the trimmed V and J ends, which lost 7 bases and 6 bases, there was a span of 13 bases. Germline CDR1 is MNHEY and CDR2 is SVGAGI. The CDR3 has 12 residues. Here the CDR3 DNA reads TGTGCCAGCACCAAAAGTCCGGGCGAGCAGTACTTC. Protein product: CASTKSPGEQYF.

V and J are TRBV3-1 (or the pseudogene TRBV3-2) and TRBJ2-5, with 12 positions matching TRBD2. J gave up 2 bases and V 4 bases, and 2 bases lay outside the gene matches. The CDR3 consists of 15 residues. CDR1 LGHDT and CDR2 YNNKEL come from the germline V gene (reference sequence). The CDR3 sequence: CASSPSGGAQETQYF. The CDR3 region has the DNA TGTGCCAGCAGCCCTAGCGGGGGGGCTCAAGAGACCCAGTACTTC.

V usage is TRBV7-9 and J usage is TRBJ2-2; the match to TRBD1 covers 9 bases. CDR1 and CDR2 from the germline V gene are SEHNR and FQNEAQ (reference sequence). After removal of 5 bases from V and 3 bases from J, the junction contained 13 bases not matched to a gene. The CDR3 loop spans 18 amino acids. The CDR3 protein is CASSPNPGTGLDTGELFF. CDR3 coding DNA: TGTGCCAGCAGCCCTAACCCCGGGACAGGGTTAGACACCGGGGAGCTGTTTTTT.

CDR3 sequence (DNA): TGCGCCAGCAGCCTAGTACAGGAACTTGATGCGTATGGCTACACCTTC. Amino acids: CASSLVQELDAYGYTF. The chain links TRBV4-1 to TRBJ1-2, with D possibly being TRBD1 (5 bases). The germline CDR1 and CDR2 sequences are MGHRA and YSYEKL. The CDR3 totals 16 residues. Trimming left V 4 bases short and J 5 bases short, with 20 bases between.

The rearrangement uses TRBV5-1 and TRBJ2-1; 11 positions match TRBD1. The V gene's germline CDR1 is SGHRS and CDR2 YFSETQ. Trimming cost V 2 bases and J 8 bases; bases outside gene matches: 6. The CDR3 extends over 15 amino acids. The CDR3 sequence is CASSFGQGAVDEQFF. CDR3 bases: TGCGCCAGCAGCTTCGGACAGGGGGCTGTAGATGAGCAGTTCTTC. Filled out from reference TRBV5-1 and TRBJ2-1, the complete variable domain reads KAGVTQTPRYLIKTRGQQVTLSCSPISGHRSVSWYQQTPGQGLQFLFEYFSETQRNKGNFPGRFSGRQFSNSRSEMNVSTLELGDSALYLCASSFGQGAVDEQFFGPGTRLTVL.

The chain joins TRBV28 to TRBJ2-2; 9 positions agree with TRBD2. The CDR3 is 16 amino acids. J was trimmed by 5 bases and V by 3 bases; bases with no gene match: 7. The germline gives CDR1 MDHEN, CDR2 SYDVKM. The CDR3 loop reads CASSFGSGSSTGELFF. CDR3 nucleotides: TGTGCCAGCAGTTTCGGTAGCGGGAGTTCTACCGGGGAGCTGTTTTTT.

This chain connects TRBV5-8 to TRBJ2-1; no clear D gene. CDR3 length: 16 residues. The germline gives CDR1 SGHTS, CDR2 YDEGEE. Trimming shortened V by 0 bases and J by 0 bases, and 10 bases separated the two germline ends. The CDR3 spells CASSLVIRSSYNEQFF. CDR3 coding DNA: TGTGCCAGCAGCTTGGTAATTAGGAGCTCCTACAATGAGCAGTTCTTC.

The chain employs TRBV3-1 (or the pseudogene TRBV3-2) and TRBJ2-3; TRBD2 aligns across 7 bases. This CDR3 has 16 residues. Trimming at V came to 5 bases and at J to 4 bases, leaving 12 bases not matched to a gene. Germline CDR1 reads LGHDT; CDR2 reads YNNKEL (reference sequence). This CDR3 is CASSSRTSKVSDTQYF. CDR3 DNA: TGTGCCAGCAGCTCACGGACTAGTAAGGTCTCAGATACGCAGTATTTT.

This chain connects TRBV7-2 to TRBJ2-1; 11 nucleotides align to TRBD2. There are 21 residues in the CDR3. Trimming removed 0 bases from V and 1 base from J; junction bases left unmatched: 14. Germline CDR1 SGHTA, CDR2 FQGNSA. For the CDR3, the DNA is TGTGCCAGCAGCTTAGCGCTATTAGCGGGGGGGTATTCCCTATCCTACAATGAGCAGTTCTTC. Protein: CASSLALLAGGYSLSYNEQFF.

The V and J genes are TRBV7-8 and TRBJ2-7; 12 bases fit TRBD2. The CDR3 runs to 14 residues. Germline CDR1 SGHVS, CDR2 FQNEAQ. The V gene end was trimmed by 5 bases and the J gene end by 4 bases; junction bases not matched to a gene: 3. The DNA of the CDR3 is TGTGCCAGCAGCCCTAGCGGGAGGGCTTACGAGCAGTACTTC. This gives the protein CASSPSGRAYEQYF.

The chain uses TRBV5-4 and TRBJ1-1; 7 bases fit TRBD1. The CDR3 has 14 residues. Per germline, CDR1 SGHNT and CDR2 YYREEE (reference sequence). The trim removed 4 bases at V and 4 bases at J, leaving 7 bases unmatched. The CDR3 is CASSKETGRTEAFF. The CDR3 DNA sequence: TGTGCCAGCAGCAAAGAGACAGGGCGCACTGAAGCTTTCTTT.

This rearrangement joins TRBV7-2 to TRBJ2-1; D is unclear. Germline assignment: CDR1 SGHTA and CDR2 FQGNSA. The CDR3 runs to 14 residues. Trimming took 3 bases from V and 10 from J, leaving 16 bases between them. In DNA, the CDR3 is TGTGCCAGCAGCTTGCACCGCGAAGCGCCAGAGCAGTTCTTC. Its protein product is CASSLHREAPEQFF.

J is TRBJ2-1 and V is TRBV3-1 (or the pseudogene TRBV3-2), with D possibly being TRBD2 (7 bases). With 4 bases removed from V and 10 bases from J, the gap between germline ends came to 14 bases. The germline V gene has CDR1 LGHDT and CDR2 YNNKEL (reference sequence). This CDR3 has 13 amino acids. Written as DNA, the CDR3 is TGTGCCAGCAGCCTGAGGGGGGGCCGGGAGCAGTTCTTC. Translation gives CASSLRGGREQFF.

The chain combines TRBV25-1 with TRBJ1-2; possible D gene TRBD1, 6 bases. Germline lookup yields CDR1 MGHDK and CDR2 SYGVNS. The CDR3 runs 15 residues. V gave up 6 bases and J gave up 3 bases, with 17 bases separating them. CDR3: CASSPGGAPYYGYTF. The CDR3 DNA sequence: TGTGCCAGCAGCCCTGGGGGCGCCCCCTACTATGGCTACACCTTC.

V usage is TRBV7-3 and J usage is TRBJ2-3; D is perhaps TRBD2 (6 bases). This CDR3 has 15 residues. Between the trimmed V and J ends, which lost 4 bases and 4 bases, there was a span of 15 bases. Per germline, CDR1 SGHTA and CDR2 FQGTGA. CDR3 nucleotides: TGTGCCAGCAGCTCCCAGTTCGGAGGGGCAGATACGCAGTATTTT. This translates into CASSSQFGGADTQYF. Drawing the rest from reference TRBV7-3 and TRBJ2-3, the complete variable domain is GAGVSQTPSNKVTEKGKYVELRCDPISGHTALYWYRQSLGQGPEFLIYFQGTGAADDSGLPNDRFFAVRPEGSVSTLKIQRTERGDSAVYLCASSSQFGGADTQYFGPGTRLTVL.

V is TRBV19 and J is TRBJ2-2; D perhaps matches TRBD1 (5 bases). There are 14 residues in the CDR3. Germline CDR1 and CDR2: LNHDA and SQIVND (reference sequence). Trimming removed 7 bases from V and 1 base from J, with 10 bases in between. CDR3 sequence: CASTITGNTGELFF. The CDR3 nucleotides are TGTGCCAGTACCATCACAGGGAACACCGGGGAGCTGTTTTTT. The whole variable domain, filled in from reference TRBV19 and TRBJ2-2, reads DGGITQSPKYLFRKEGQNVTLSCEQNLNHDAMYWYRQDPGQGLRLIYYSQIVNDFQKGDIAEGYSVSREKKESFPLTVTSAQKNPTAFYLCASTITGNTGELFFGEGSRLTVL.